This T cell receptor beta chain stems from a study of control samples from healthy donors and cancer patients. CDR1 SGDLS and CDR2 YYNGEE come from the germline V gene. V lost 3 bases, J lost 0 bases, and 17 bases lay in between. The CDR3 sequence is 17 residues long. A single count supports this clone. TCRdb's table, derived via immunoSEQ multiplex PCR, lists solely in-frame clones and lacks some. The sample holds some 82,000 clones, roughly 86% seen once. The chain combines TRBV9 with TRBJ2-3; perhaps TRBD2 as D (7 bases). The receptor was derived from a man between 45 and 60 years old in good health. The sample comprised blood. The CDR3 reads CASSAEGGTSSTDTQYF. The CDR3 DNA is TGTGCCAGCAGCGCCGAGGGAGGGACATCTAGCACAGATACGCAGTATTTT.